This TCR beta chain was identified during a study of T-cell memory formation after mild COVID-19. Germline CDR1 is SGDLS and CDR2 is YYNGEE. This CDR3 spans 14 amino acids. The ends lost 4 bases at V and 3 bases at J; junction bases unmatched: 4. TCRdb called the 5' RACE reads again in MiXCR, with one record for every CDR3 protein. The table records about 180,000 distinct CDR3 sequences, 15% to 20% of them present only once. This clonotype was picked up a small number of times. The chain links TRBV9 to TRBJ1-3, with 7 bases identical to TRBD1. This sequence originates from a man aged 18 to 29 who had mild COVID-19 (a few samples of this study predate the infection). Cell type and time point are not known. The sequencing input was PBMCs or a T cell subset sorted from them (not recorded which). This CDR3 reads CASSPDRVGNTIYF. CDR3 in DNA: TGTGCCAGCAGCCCTGACAGGGTTGGAAACACCATATATTTT. The full variable domain, with the rest looked up from reference TRBV9 and TRBJ1-3, is DSGVTQTPKHLITATGQRVTLRCSPRSGDLSVYWYQQSLDQGLQFLIQYYNGEERAKGNILERFSAQQFPDLHSELNLSSLELGDSALYFCASSPDRVGNTIYFGEGSWLTVV.